This T cell receptor beta chain comes out of a study of blood T cell repertoires in COVID-19. About the study: Spain, Italy and the United States supplied samples that represented acute and convalescent COVID-19. T cells, B-cell-depleted T cells, or PBMCs supplied cDNA or gDNA.

Germline V lookup: CDR1 LGHDT, CDR2 YNNKEL (reference sequence). The CDR3 has 12 amino acids. Trimming took off 2 bases at V and 5 bases at J, with 6 bases between the two ends. As processed by the authors: Estimation of nucleated cell counts was performed using reference gene primer amplification. The data were produced by immunoSEQ multiplex PCR, yet TCRdb's version contains in-frame clones alone and is incomplete. That table gives V, J and clone size, and the DNA gave D and trimming. Of 100,000 to 150,000 clones in the sample, roughly 72% are singletons; the top ten hold around 6%. Patients in Seattle were enrolled during active infection, then followed longitudinally.

This clonotype was sampled from an elderly man with COVID-19, enrolled during active disease. The gene calls are TRBV3-1 (or the pseudogene TRBV3-2) and TRBJ2-5; D not certain. Sequencing was done on a sample of peripheral blood. The CDR3 DNA reads as TGTGCCAGCAGCCAATCCCCGGAGACCCAGTACTTC. Its protein product is CASSQSPETQYF.